A selection of T cell receptor beta chains follows, all from one sample in a study of molecular identifiers for immune sequencing clone quantification. TCRdb processed the PCR reads anew with MiXCR; each CDR3 protein has one entry. The top ten clones hold 0.7% to 0.95% of a sample with some 680,000 distinct CDR3 sequences, roughly 23% of them seen once. Source material: naive CD8+ T cells from blood, with Jurkat cell RNA spiked in. These receptors all stem from a human donor in good health. Some libraries in this study had Jurkat cell RNA spiked in. Each CDR3 is given with its conserved first and last residue. D genes are given only for firm matches. The size of a clone is reported for some rows only, either as once, few or many, or as a class for expanded clones.

CASSEGARRFF,TGCGCCAGCAGTGAGGGGGCCCGACGGTTCTTT,11,.,.,TRBJ1-1,TRBV10-1
CASSYSVLGVETQYF,TGTGCCAGCAGTTACTCCGTTTTGGGAGTGGAGACCCAGTACTTC,15,many,.,TRBJ2-5,TRBV6-2/TRBV6-3
CSARGEGTSGYTF,TGCAGTGCTAGAGGGGAGGGGACGTCGGGCTACACCTTC,13,few,.,TRBJ1-2,TRBV20-1
CASSPDRENTEAFF,TGTGCCAGCAGCCCGGACAGGGAAAACACTGAAGCTTTCTTT,14,many,TRBD1,TRBJ1-1,TRBV9
CASSHGRGTNTEAFF,TGCGCCAGCAGTCATGGCAGGGGGACGAACACTGAAGCTTTCTTT,15,few,TRBD1,TRBJ1-1,TRBV23-1
CASSQVLGTNERLFF,TGCGCCAGCAGCCAAGTTTTAGGGACTAATGAAAGACTGTTTTTT,15,.,.,TRBJ1-4,TRBV4-3
CSVPSMSGHTF,TGCAGCGTCCCGTCAATGTCTGGCCACACCTTC,11,.,.,TRBJ1-2,TRBV29-1
CASSYQGKTYEQYF,TGTGCCAGCAGTTACCAGGGGAAGACCTACGAGCAGTACTTC,14,.,.,TRBJ2-7,TRBV27
CSARGPGLVISTKQYF,TGCAGTGCTAGGGGTCCGGGCCTAGTGATATCTACGAAGCAGTACTTC,16,many,.,TRBJ2-7,TRBV20-1
CASSLGDFGTGELFF,TGTGCCAGCAGCTTGGGGGACTTTGGCACCGGGGAGCTGTTTTTT,15,.,.,TRBJ2-2,TRBV7-2
CAWSVPRFRTYEPYF,TGTGCCTGGAGTGTACCCAGGTTCCGGACCTACGAGCCGTACTTC,15,.,.,TRBJ2-7,TRBV30
CATMYGGEQFF,TGTGCCACCATGTACGGGGGCGAGCAGTTCTTC,11,.,.,TRBJ2-1,TRBV24-1
CASSPGGNNQPQHF,TGTGCCAGCAGCCCAGGGGGTAACAATCAGCCCCAGCATTTT,14,many,TRBD1,TRBJ1-5,TRBV7-2
CASSIAGVFGVLFF,TGTGCCAGTAGTATAGCAGGGGTTTTCGGGGTGCTGTTTTTT,14,.,.,TRBJ2-2,TRBV19
CASSLEGAGETQYF,TGCGCCAGCAGCTTGGAGGGGGCCGGGGAGACCCAGTACTTC,14,many,TRBD1,TRBJ2-5,TRBV5-1
CASGTGGFTGELFF,TGTGCTAGTGGTACAGGGGGTTTCACCGGGGAGCTGTTTTTT,14,.,TRBD1,TRBJ2-2,TRBV12-5
CASSWAGYYEQYF,TGTGCCAGTAGTTGGGCAGGGTACTACGAGCAGTACTTC,13,many,.,TRBJ2-7,TRBV19
CARSQGAGGLYEQYF,TGCGCCCGCAGCCAAGGGGCAGGGGGCCTCTACGAGCAGTACTTC,15,.,TRBD1,TRBJ2-7,TRBV4-1
CASSHGQAPEAFF,TGTGCCAGCAGTCACGGACAGGCCCCTGAAGCTTTCTTT,13,many,TRBD1,TRBJ1-1,TRBV7-2
CSVERTGSLSDTQYF,TGCAGCGTTGAACGGACAGGGTCCCTCTCAGATACGCAGTATTTT,15,many,TRBD1,TRBJ2-3,TRBV29-1
CASRAQASGTGELFF,TGTGCCAGCAGGGCCCAGGCGTCAGGGACCGGGGAGCTGTTTTTT,15,few,.,TRBJ2-2,TRBV6-6
CASSVYSGANVLTF,TGTGCCAGCAGCGTTTACTCTGGGGCCAACGTCCTGACTTTC,14,many,.,TRBJ2-6,TRBV9
CAWSYKNTEAFF,TGTGCCTGGAGTTACAAGAACACTGAAGCTTTCTTT,12,many,.,TRBJ1-1,TRBV30
CSARVYRDRSYEQYF,TGCAGTGCTAGAGTTTACCGGGACAGGTCCTACGAGCAGTACTTC,15,many,TRBD1,TRBJ2-7,TRBV20-1
CASSTSGTGSPGELFF,TGTGCCAGTAGTACATCCGGGACAGGGTCCCCCGGGGAGCTGTTTTTT,16,few,TRBD1,TRBJ2-2,TRBV19
CAWSVGALYTDTQYF,TGTGCCTGGAGTGTGGGGGCCCTTTACACAGATACGCAGTATTTT,15,.,.,TRBJ2-3,TRBV30
CASSLPTGEGNSPLHF,TGTGCCAGCTCACTCCCGACAGGGGAAGGTAATTCACCCCTCCACTTT,16,.,TRBD1,TRBJ1-6,TRBV18
CATSDRGRGGDTEAFF,TGTGCCACCAGTGATCGTGGGCGGGGGGGTGACACTGAAGCTTTCTTT,16,.,.,TRBJ1-1,TRBV24-1
CATSVGTFPETQYF,TGTGCCACCAGCGTTGGGACTTTCCCAGAGACCCAGTACTTC,14,few,.,TRBJ2-5,TRBV15
CATSDLTWDRGTTGELFF,TGTGCCACCAGTGATTTGACTTGGGACAGGGGTACCACCGGGGAGCTGTTTTTT,18,many,TRBD1,TRBJ2-2,TRBV24-1
CASSIGDRNTEAFF,TGTGCCAGTAGTATCGGGGACAGGAACACTGAAGCTTTCTTT,14,few,TRBD1,TRBJ1-1,TRBV19
CASSFSHGSYEQYF,TGTGCCAGCAGTTTTAGCCACGGATCCTACGAGCAGTACTTC,14,many,.,TRBJ2-7,TRBV12-3/TRBV12-4
CARSQALGGPGRYGYTF,TGCGCCCGCAGCCAAGCTCTGGGGGGCCCGGGTCGGTATGGCTACACCTTC,17,.,.,TRBJ1-2,TRBV4-3
CASSHVIRGVTNEKLFF,TGTGCCAGCAGCCACGTCATCAGGGGAGTAACTAATGAAAAACTGTTTTTT,17,.,.,TRBJ1-4,TRBV4-2
CASSQGYGTRKLEVNTEAFF,TGCGCCAGCAGCCAAGGATACGGGACACGCAAACTCGAGGTGAACACTGAAGCTTTCTTT,20,.,.,TRBJ1-1,TRBV4-1
CASSSGQGVMNTEAFF,TGTGCCAGCAGCTCGGGACAGGGGGTGATGAACACTGAAGCTTTCTTT,16,.,TRBD1,TRBJ1-1,TRBV5-6
CASSLDRPNYGYTF,TGCGCCAGCAGCTTGGACAGGCCGAACTATGGCTACACCTTC,14,many,.,TRBJ1-2,TRBV5-1
CASSLVPAGDNEQFF,TGTGCCAGCAGCTTGGTCCCAGCGGGGGACAATGAGCAGTTCTTC,15,many,TRBD2,TRBJ2-1,TRBV5-6
CSARDYQGQGASYEQYF,TGCAGTGCTAGAGATTATCAGGGACAGGGGGCGAGCTACGAGCAGTACTTC,17,many,TRBD1,TRBJ2-7,TRBV20-1
CASSIKGLAGGPTGELFF,TGTGCCAGCAGTATCAAGGGACTAGCGGGAGGGCCGACCGGGGAGCTGTTTTTT,18,many,TRBD2,TRBJ2-2,TRBV7-9
CASQGQMNTEAFF,TGTGCCAGTCAAGGACAGATGAACACTGAAGCTTTCTTT,13,few,.,TRBJ1-1,TRBV9
CASKDSGGGTGELFF,TGTGCCAGCAAGGATAGCGGAGGAGGAACCGGGGAGCTGTTTTTT,15,few,.,TRBJ2-2,TRBV4-2
CASSYGRTSTDTQYF,TGTGCCAGCAGTTACGGGAGAACTAGCACAGATACGCAGTATTTT,15,many,.,TRBJ2-3,TRBV6-5
CASSLGQGTDTQYF,TGTGCCAGCAGTTTGGGACAGGGCACAGATACGCAGTATTTT,14,many,TRBD1,TRBJ2-3,TRBV12-3/TRBV12-4
CASSYAQGVYGYTF,TGTGCCAGCAGTTACGCGCAAGGGGTGTATGGCTACACCTTC,14,.,.,TRBJ1-2,TRBV6-5
CASSHRTGQTYEQYF,TGCGCCAGCAGCCACCGAACGGGACAGACCTACGAGCAGTACTTC,15,many,TRBD1,TRBJ2-7,TRBV4-1
CASSENLAPGTDTQYF,TGTGCCAGCAGTGAGAACCTAGCTCCCGGCACAGATACGCAGTATTTT,16,.,.,TRBJ2-3,TRBV2
CASSLARGWEETQYF,TGTGCCAGCAGCTTGGCGCGTGGGTGGGAAGAGACCCAGTACTTC,15,.,.,TRBJ2-5,TRBV5-6
CASSLGDTGEFF,TGTGCCAGCAGCTTAGGGGACACGGGGGAGTTCTTC,12,many,.,TRBJ2-1,TRBV7-9
CSVDHSSRAVSYNEQFF,TGCAGCGTTGATCATTCCAGCAGGGCTGTCTCCTACAATGAGCAGTTCTTC,17,.,.,TRBJ2-1,TRBV29-1
CATLGSDSTNEKLFF,TGTGCCACCCTTGGTTCAGACTCAACTAATGAAAAACTGTTTTTT,15,many,.,TRBJ1-4,TRBV24-1
CASSLGPDRPHEQYF,TGTGCCAGCAGCTTAGGACCAGACAGGCCCCACGAGCAGTACTTC,15,few,.,TRBJ2-7,TRBV7-6
CASYGPVGQGAYEQYF,TGTGCCAGCTATGGGCCCGTGGGACAGGGGGCCTACGAGCAGTACTTC,16,.,TRBD1,TRBJ2-7,TRBV2
CSVASGLAYEQYF,TGCAGCGTCGCTAGCGGGTTAGCCTACGAGCAGTACTTC,13,many,TRBD2,TRBJ2-7,TRBV29-1
CASSQDIAGGSTDTQYF,TGCGCCAGCAGCCAAGACATAGCGGGCGGTAGCACAGATACGCAGTATTTT,17,.,TRBD2,TRBJ2-3,TRBV4-1
CASIPQGHNEQFF,TGTGCCAGCATCCCGCAGGGACACAATGAGCAGTTCTTC,13,few,.,TRBJ2-1,TRBV7-9
CASTAAEAFF,TGTGCCAGTACAGCTGCTGAAGCTTTCTTT,10,many,.,TRBJ1-1,TRBV6-1
CASSIGATGELFF,TGTGCCAGCAGTATAGGGGCCACCGGGGAGCTGTTTTTT,13,few,.,TRBJ2-2,TRBV27
CASSRTSFEQYF,TGTGCCAGCAGCAGGACTAGCTTCGAGCAGTACTTC,12,many,TRBD2,TRBJ2-7,TRBV7-9
CASSPLPLVNTGELFF,TGTGCCAGCAGCCCGTTACCCCTAGTGAACACCGGGGAGCTGTTTTTT,16,few,.,TRBJ2-2,TRBV14